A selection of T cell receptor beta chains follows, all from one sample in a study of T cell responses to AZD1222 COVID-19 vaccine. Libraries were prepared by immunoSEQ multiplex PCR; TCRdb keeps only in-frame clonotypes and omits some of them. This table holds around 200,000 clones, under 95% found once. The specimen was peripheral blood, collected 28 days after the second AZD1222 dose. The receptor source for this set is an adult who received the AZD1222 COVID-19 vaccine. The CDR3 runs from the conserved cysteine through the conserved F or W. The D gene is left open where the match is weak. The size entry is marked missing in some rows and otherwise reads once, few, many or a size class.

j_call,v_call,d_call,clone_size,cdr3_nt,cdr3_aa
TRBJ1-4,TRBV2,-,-,TGTGCCAGCAGTGACCCGGGAACTAATGAAAAACTGTTTTTT,CASSDPGTNEKLFF
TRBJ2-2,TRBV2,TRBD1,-,TGTGCCAGCAGAGGGACAGGGGTTGCCGGGGAGCTGTTTTTT,CASRGTGVAGELFF
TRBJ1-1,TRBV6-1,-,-,TGTGCCAGCAGTGACCCCCAGGGCACTGAAGCTTTCTTT,CASSDPQGTEAFF
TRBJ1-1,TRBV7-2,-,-,TGTGCCAGCAGAATCAGCGGGGGGAGTACTGAAGCTTTCTTT,CASRISGGSTEAFF
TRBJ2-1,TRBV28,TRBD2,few,TGTGCCAGCAGTTCGGGACTAGCGGGAGTGGGGTCATACAATGAGCAGTTCTTC,CASSSGLAGVGSYNEQFF
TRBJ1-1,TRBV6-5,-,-,TGTGCCAGCAATTGGGGAGCGGGCACTGAAGCTTTCTTT,CASNWGAGTEAFF
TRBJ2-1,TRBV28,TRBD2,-,TGTGCCAGCAGTTTTTTAAGTAGCTGGGCGGGAGAGGGCAATGAGCAGTTCTTC,CASSFLSSWAGEGNEQFF
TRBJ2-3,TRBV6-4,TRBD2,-,TGTGCCAGCAGTGACGGAGCGGGGGGAACAGATACGCAGTATTTT,CASSDGAGGTDTQYF
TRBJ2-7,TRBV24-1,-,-,TGTGCCACCAGTGATTTGTTCGGCAAACGGTGGTACTTC,CATSDLFGKRWYF
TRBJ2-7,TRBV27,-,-,TGTGCCAGCAGAACAACCAACGGTGGGGAGCAGTACTTC,CASRTTNGGEQYF
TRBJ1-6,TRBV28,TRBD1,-,TGTGCCAGCAGTGCGGACAGGGGGCTTTCACCCCTCCACTTT,CASSADRGLSPLHF
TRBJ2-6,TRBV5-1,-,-,TGCGCCAGCAGCTACCCGACTACCTCTGGGGCCAACGTCCTGACTTTC,CASSYPTTSGANVLTF
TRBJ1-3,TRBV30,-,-,TGTGCCTGGGGCCTATCTGGAAACACCATATATTTT,CAWGLSGNTIYF
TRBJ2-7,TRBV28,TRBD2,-,TGTGCCAGCACCTCAAGCGCTAGCGGGAGTCGTGAGCAGTACTTC,CASTSSASGSREQYF
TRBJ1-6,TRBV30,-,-,TGTGCCTGGAGTATGAACCGGGACCCCCTCCACTTT,CAWSMNRDPLHF
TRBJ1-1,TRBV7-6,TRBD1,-,TGTGCCAGCAGCTTGACAGGGTGGAACACTGAAGCTTTCTTT,CASSLTGWNTEAFF
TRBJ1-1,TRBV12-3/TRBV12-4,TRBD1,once,TGTGCCAGCAGTTTTAGACAGGGGAATGAAGCTTTCTTT,CASSFRQGNEAFF
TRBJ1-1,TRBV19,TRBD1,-,TGTGCCAGTAGTATTAGGACAGGCAGGAGAACTGAAGCTTTCTTT,CASSIRTGRRTEAFF
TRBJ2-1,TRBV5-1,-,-,TGCGCCAGCAGCTTGTTAGGGCGCCTGAACAATGAGCAGTTCTTC,CASSLLGRLNNEQFF
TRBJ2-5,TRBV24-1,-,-,TGTGCCACCAGTGATTGGCGGGCCGGGGAGACCCAGTACTTC,CATSDWRAGETQYF
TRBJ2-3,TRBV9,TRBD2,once,TGTGCCACCCCGTCCACTAGCGGGCTGAGCACAGATACGCAGTATTTT,CATPSTSGLSTDTQYF
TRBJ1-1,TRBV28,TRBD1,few,TGTGCCAGCAGTTTAGTTAGGGGACAGGGTTTTGGGACTGAAGCTTTCTTT,CASSLVRGQGFGTEAFF
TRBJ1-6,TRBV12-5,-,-,TGTGCTAGTGGTCTCGAGGGTAATTCACCCCTCCACTTT,CASGLEGNSPLHF
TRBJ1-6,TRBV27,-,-,TGTGCCAGCAGTTTACGGGGACTGGGCAATTCACCCCTCCACTTT,CASSLRGLGNSPLHF
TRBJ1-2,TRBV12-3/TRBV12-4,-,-,TGTGCCAGCAGTTTCGCAAGGCACTATGGCTACACCTTC,CASSFARHYGYTF
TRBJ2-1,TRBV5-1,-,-,TGCGCCAGCAGCTTCATACAGTACAATGAGCAGTTCTTC,CASSFIQYNEQFF
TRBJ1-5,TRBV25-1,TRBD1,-,TGTGCCAGCAGGGGTCAGGGGGCAAGACAGCCCCAGCATTTT,CASRGQGARQPQHF
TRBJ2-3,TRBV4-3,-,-,TGCGCCAGCAGCCCTAATAACGACGGAGCGCAGTATTTT,CASSPNNDGAQYF
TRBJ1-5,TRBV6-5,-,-,TGTGCCAGCAGTTACAGGGAAGGCAATCAGCCCCAGCATTTT,CASSYREGNQPQHF
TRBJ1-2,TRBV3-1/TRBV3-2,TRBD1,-,TGTGCCAGCAGCCAAGCACAGGGGGCGTCTGGCTACACCTTC,CASSQAQGASGYTF
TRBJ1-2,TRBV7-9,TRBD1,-,TGTGCCAGCAGCCCGGGACAGGGAGAAGGCTACACCTTC,CASSPGQGEGYTF
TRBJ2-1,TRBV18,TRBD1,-,TGTGCCAGCTCACCGGCGGGACAGGGGGTCGGTGAGCAGTTCTTC,CASSPAGQGVGEQFF
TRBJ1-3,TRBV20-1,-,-,TGCAGTGCTTGGGGGAACACCATATATTTT,CSAWGNTIYF
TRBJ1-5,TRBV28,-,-,TGTGCCAGCAGCCTCCGGGACGAGGGGTCGCAGCCCCAGCATTTT,CASSLRDEGSQPQHF
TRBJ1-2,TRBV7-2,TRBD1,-,TGTGCCAGCAGCCCGTACCGAACAGGGGCTAATGGCTACACCTTC,CASSPYRTGANGYTF
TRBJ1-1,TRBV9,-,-,TGTGCCAGCAGCTTAACAGGGTCTACTGAAGCTTTCTTT,CASSLTGSTEAFF
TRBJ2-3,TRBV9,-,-,TGTGCCAGCAGCGTAGTCCAGGGAACCCCTAGCACAGATACGCAGTATTTT,CASSVVQGTPSTDTQYF
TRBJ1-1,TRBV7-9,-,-,TGTGCCAGCAGCTGGGTGAACACTGAAGCTTTCTTT,CASSWVNTEAFF
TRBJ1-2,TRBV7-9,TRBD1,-,TGTGCCAGCAGCTTAGCTGGGACAGGGGGCGGCTACACCTTC,CASSLAGTGGGYTF
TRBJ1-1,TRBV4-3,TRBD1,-,TGCGCCAGCAGCCTGGGGACAGGGACTGAAGCTTTCTTT,CASSLGTGTEAFF
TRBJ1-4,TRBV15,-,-,TGTGCCACCAGCAGAGATCGGGAAGGGGGTGAAAAACTGTTTTTT,CATSRDREGGEKLFF
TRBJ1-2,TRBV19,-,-,TGTGCCAGTAGTATAAGTTCCAACTATGGCTACACCTTC,CASSISSNYGYTF
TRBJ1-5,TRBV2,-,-,TGTGCCAGCAGCGCGGGAGGGGGTTTTCGTCAACCCCAGCATTTT,CASSAGGGFRQPQHF
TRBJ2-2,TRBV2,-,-,TGTGCCAGCTTAGTGCGGGCCTCGGGCACCGGGGAGCTGTTTTTT,CASLVRASGTGELFF
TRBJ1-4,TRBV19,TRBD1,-,TGTGCCAGTAGCGGGACAGCAAACCCGAGGGGCGAAAAACTGTTTTTT,CASSGTANPRGEKLFF
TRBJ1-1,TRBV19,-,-,TGTGCCAGTAGAGAATTGGGGCAGGGGTCGGGGACTGAAGCTTTCTTT,CASRELGQGSGTEAFF
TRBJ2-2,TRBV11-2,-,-,TGTGCCAGCAGCTTTAGTGGTAGGACGAACACCGGGGAGCTGTTTTTT,CASSFSGRTNTGELFF
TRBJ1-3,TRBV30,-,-,TGTGCCTGGAGTCAGGGAATTACATTCTCTGGAAACACCATATATTTT,CAWSQGITFSGNTIYF
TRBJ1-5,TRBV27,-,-,TGTGCCAGCAGTTTACGTAAGTCGGACCCGGGGCTTGGGACCCAGCATTTT,CASSLRKSDPGLGTQHF
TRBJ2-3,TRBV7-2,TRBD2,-,TGTGCCAGCAGCTCCCTAGCGGGAGAAAGCACAGATACGCAGTATTTT,CASSSLAGESTDTQYF
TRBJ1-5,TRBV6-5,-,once,TGTGCCAGCAGTAGGGAGGGCCAGCCCCAGCATTTT,CASSREGQPQHF
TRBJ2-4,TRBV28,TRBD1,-,TGTGCCAGCAGTCCACAGACAGGGCAGACCAAAAACATTCAGTACTTC,CASSPQTGQTKNIQYF
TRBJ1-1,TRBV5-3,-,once,TGTGCCAGAAGATACCTCCATCGGGTCCAGAACACTGAAGCTTTCTTT,CARRYLHRVQNTEAFF
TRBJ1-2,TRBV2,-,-,TGTGCCAGCAGTGGGGACACCGCTGCAGGCTATGGCTACACCTTC,CASSGDTAAGYGYTF
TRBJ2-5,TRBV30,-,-,TGTGCCGGGCGTGTGGGGTACCAAGAGACCCAGTACTTC,CAGRVGYQETQYF
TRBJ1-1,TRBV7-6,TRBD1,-,TGTGCCAGCAGCTTGACAGGGGCTATGAACACTGAAGCTTTCTTT,CASSLTGAMNTEAFF
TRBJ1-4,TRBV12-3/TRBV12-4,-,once,TGTGCCAGCCAGGGGAATGAAAAACTGTTTTTT,CASQGNEKLFF
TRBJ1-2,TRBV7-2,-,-,TGTGCCAGCAGCTTAAATCTGCCCCAAACCCCTTATGGCTACACCTTC,CASSLNLPQTPYGYTF
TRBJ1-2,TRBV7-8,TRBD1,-,TGTGCCAGCAGCTTAGGGGGACAGGTCTATGGCTACACCTTC,CASSLGGQVYGYTF
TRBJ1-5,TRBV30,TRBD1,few,TGTGCCTGGAGTGCTGCCGGGACAGGGGGCAATCAGCCCCAGCATTTT,CAWSAAGTGGNQPQHF